This T cell receptor (beta chain) was observed in a study of blood T cell repertoires in COVID-19 (TCRdb year 2020). For context, the study as a whole: Collaborator samples came from the United States, Italy and Spain and covered acute and convalescent phases of COVID-19. Deeply sampled blood TCRbeta repertoires from subjects exposed to, actively infected with, or recovered from COVID-19 were included in the dataset. Samples came from the ongoing ImmuneRACE study (first 160 participants) plus 1,254 subjects from 6 global collaborators. The prospective study material was composed of cDNA or gDNA derived from T cells, B-cell-depleted T cells, or PBMCs. The repertoires were released in a freely available public database intended as a resource for research on the immune response to SARS-CoV-2. Nearly every sample came with metadata listing a de-identified subject ID, COVID-19 status, age in years and sex. HLA class I and class II types, where available, came from metadata supplied by the sample provider rather than from assay-based typing.

The junction shows trimming of 10 bases on V and 4 bases on J, plus 11 bases between the germline ends. CDR1 LNHDA and CDR2 SQIVND were looked up in the germline V gene (reference sequence). The CDR3, cysteine through phenylalanine, is 13 amino acids long. Just CDR3 DNA is preserved here, 39 bases in frame from base 1. TCRbeta CDR3 regions were amplified from genomic DNA by means of the immunoSEQ Assay, a bias-controlled multiplex PCR. The published analysis was carried out like this. Nucleated cell counts per sample were estimated from amplification of reference gene primers within the assay. To quantify the absolute abundance of each unique TCRbeta CDR3 rearrangement, sequence reads were collapsed and filtered. For each sample, productive Simpson clonality was calculated by taking the square root of Simpson's diversity index across productive rearrangements. This immuneACCESS table, as held by TCRdb, lists in-frame sequences with V and J called but not all clones. Of the missing ones, under half trace to an unresolved V gene in checked studies; the others have no known cause. That table is the source of V, J and clone size, and D and trimming were worked out from the DNA. Present in this sample are 300,000 to 350,000 clones, 90% of which were seen just once. The ten largest clones add up to 3.5% to 4.5% of the sample.

Worth noting for this clone: Its antigen is currently not known. No base-level quality is on record; no much larger clone is a single base apart.

General study outcomes and caveats: The amount of clinical and demographic metadata varied by source and participant and was provided uncurated.

Enrolling through a virtual design, the prospective study's participants ranged in age from roughly 18 to 89 years and lived across roughly 23 United States geographic areas. In the prospective study, participants were assigned to cohorts based on the clinical history participants reported in a screening survey and a study questionnaire. Mobile phlebotomists in the prospective study collected whole blood, serum and a nasopharyngeal or oropharyngeal swab from every participant. Participants in the prospective study had the option to provide additional blood draws and questionnaires over a roughly 2-month period. Before DNA extraction, prospective study blood samples were shipped either frozen or at room temperature.

This receptor chain uses TRBV19 and TRBJ2-6, with the D gene too uncertain to name. The TCR was taken from a woman between 18 and 29 years old with acute COVID-19. Input material: PBMCs or T cells enriched from blood (not recorded which). The CDR3 sequence is CATVASGANVLTF. The bases read TGTGCCACCGTAGCATCCGGGGCCAACGTCCTGACTTTC.